These T cell receptor beta chains were read from a single sample in a study of Ad26.COV2.S vaccination and SARS-CoV-2 variants. TCRdb's copy holds only in-frame clones and misses some; the assay was immunoSEQ multiplex PCR. The table has about 500,000 clones, approximately 90% seen once; the top ten hold about 1.5%. The sequencing here drew on peripheral blood, taken in a trial of Ad26.COV2.S vaccine versus placebo. Every receptor here comes from a person aged 18-60 years who received the Ad26.COV2.S COVID-19 vaccine or a placebo. CDR3s include the opening cysteine and the closing phenylalanine or tryptophan. A D gene is named only where the DNA matches it firmly. Part of the rows lack a size; the others show once, few, many or a class for expanded clones.

d_call clone_size j_call v_call cdr3_nt cdr3_aa
. . TRBJ1-1 TRBV4-3 TGCGCCAGCAGCCCCGAATGGAAGACTGAAGCTTTCTTT CASSPEWKTEAFF
. . TRBJ1-6 TRBV27 TGTGCCAGCAGTTTTACGGGGTTAACTTATAATTCACCCCTCCACTTT CASSFTGLTYNSPLHF
. . TRBJ2-6 TRBV6-5 TGTGCCAGCAGTTATATATCACCTGCCAACGTCCTGACTTTC CASSYISPANVLTF
. . TRBJ2-3 TRBV7-9 TGTGCCAGCAGCTTTAGACCAGATACGCAGTATTTT CASSFRPDTQYF
. . TRBJ2-7 TRBV7-2 TGTGCCAGCAGCTTTGGGGACTCCTACGAGCAGTACTTC CASSFGDSYEQYF
. few TRBJ1-1 TRBV27 TGTGCCAGTGGACGGTTGAACACTGAAGCTTTCTTT CASGRLNTEAFF
TRBD2 . TRBJ2-3 TRBV27 TGTGCCAGCAGTTCCATAGCGGGAGGGCCCGATACGCAGTATTTT CASSSIAGGPDTQYF
. . TRBJ2-5 TRBV2 TGTGCCAGCATTTCAGACCAAGAGACCCAGTACTTC CASISDQETQYF
. . TRBJ1-5 TRBV15 TGTGCCACCGGGAAGGACAGCAATCAGCCCCAGCATTTT CATGKDSNQPQHF
. . TRBJ1-1 TRBV19 TGTGCCAGTAGTATTCGAGGGGACACTGAAGCTTTCTTT CASSIRGDTEAFF
. . TRBJ1-4 TRBV7-2 TGTGCCAGCAGCCCCTCCGGGACACGCAGGACTAATGAAAAACTGTTTTTT CASSPSGTRRTNEKLFF
. . TRBJ2-5 TRBV7-9 TGTGCCAGCAGCCCCGGTGAGGAGACCCAGTACTTC CASSPGEETQYF
. few TRBJ2-3 TRBV7-9 TGTGCCAGCAGCCGGACAGTTACAGATACGCAGTATTTT CASSRTVTDTQYF
TRBD2 . TRBJ2-2 TRBV7-2 TGTGCCAGCAGCCACGGACTAGGGAACACCGGGGAGCTGTTTTTT CASSHGLGNTGELFF
. . TRBJ2-5 TRBV5-4 TGTGCCAGCAGCTTGCCAGGGGTAACACAAGAGACCCAGTACTTC CASSLPGVTQETQYF
TRBD1 . TRBJ1-2 TRBV5-4 TGTGCCAGCAGCTCTCCGGGACAGGGGATCTATGGCTACACCTTC CASSSPGQGIYGYTF
. . TRBJ1-4 TRBV14 TGTGCCAGCAGCCAAAGGGTGCTGGGGCTACATCGATCTGAAAAACTGTTTTTT CASSQRVLGLHRSEKLFF
TRBD2 . TRBJ2-1 TRBV10-1 TGCGCCAGCAGTAGCGGGAGCTCCTACAATGAGCAGTTCTTC CASSSGSSYNEQFF
TRBD2 few TRBJ2-1 TRBV19 TGTGCCAGTGGTAGGGCTAGCGGGGATAACAATGAGCAGTTCTTC CASGRASGDNNEQFF
. . TRBJ1-6 TRBV10-3 TGTGCCATCAGTCGGCAGGATAATTCACCCCTCCACTTT CAISRQDNSPLHF
TRBD1 . TRBJ1-1 TRBV30 TGTGCCTGGACAACCCCGGACAGGGAAGCTTTCTTT CAWTTPDREAFF
TRBD1 . TRBJ1-6 TRBV7-2 TGTGCCAGCAGCTTAGGGGACAGGCGAAATTCACCCCTCCACTTT CASSLGDRRNSPLHF
TRBD2 few TRBJ2-5 TRBV4-2 TGTGCCAGCAGCCAAGAGACTAGCGGGGGGCAGACCCAGTACTTC CASSQETSGGQTQYF
. few TRBJ1-5 TRBV6-5 TGTGCCAGCGGCCTACAGGGCGATCAGCCCCAGCATTTT CASGLQGDQPQHF
TRBD2 . TRBJ2-1 TRBV4-2 TGTGCCAGCAGCCAAGCAGCTAGCGGGGGGTACAATGAGCAGTTCTTC CASSQAASGGYNEQFF
. . TRBJ1-2 TRBV7-6 TGTGCCAGCAGCCCCACGGATGTGGGAGGCTACACCTTC CASSPTDVGGYTF
. . TRBJ2-1 TRBV11-2 TGTGCCAGCAGCTTAGAATTGACTTTGTACAATGAGCAGTTCTTC CASSLELTLYNEQFF
TRBD1 . TRBJ2-7 TRBV9 TGTGCCAGCAGCGTAGGGGACAGCTCCTACGAGCAGTACTTC CASSVGDSSYEQYF